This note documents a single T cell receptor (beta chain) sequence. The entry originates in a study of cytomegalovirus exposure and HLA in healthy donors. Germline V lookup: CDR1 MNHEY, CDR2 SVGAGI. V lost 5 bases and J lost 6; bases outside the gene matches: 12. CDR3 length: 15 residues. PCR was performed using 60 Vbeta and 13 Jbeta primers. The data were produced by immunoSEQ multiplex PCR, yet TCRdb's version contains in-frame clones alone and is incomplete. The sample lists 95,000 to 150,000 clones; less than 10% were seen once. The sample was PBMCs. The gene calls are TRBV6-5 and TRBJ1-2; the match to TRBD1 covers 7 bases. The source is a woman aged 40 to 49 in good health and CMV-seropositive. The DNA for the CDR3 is TGTGCCAGCAGTCGCGCTTTCGACAGGGAAGATGGCTACACCTTC. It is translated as CASSRAFDREDGYTF.